This T cell receptor (beta chain) was sequenced for a study of T cells expressing NK-cell markers. Points on this clonotype: Its antigen remains unknown.

TCRdb reprocessed the 5' RACE reads, with one entry per CDR3 protein and no DNA. This table holds 400,000 to 550,000 distinct CDR3 sequences. Germline lookup yields CDR1 MGHRA and CDR2 YSYEKL. The CDR3 has 15 residues. Whole-study results and caveats: These clonotypes additionally ranked first within the CD3+CD56-NKG2C+ fraction of a handful of donors.

This receptor was taken from a woman between 18 and 69 years old in good health. Sequencing input: blood T cells: a sorted CD56 or NKG2C T cell subset, CD4+ or CD8+ T cells, or bulk PBMC T cells (not recorded which). V usage is TRBV4-1 and J usage is TRBJ1-2. The chain's CDR3 is CASSQDVAARYGYTF.